This TCR beta chain was captured by sequencing in a study of blood T cell repertoires in COVID-19. Per the germline V gene, CDR1 is SGHRS and CDR2 is YFSETQ. The CDR3 runs to 15 residues. V lost 5 bases to trimming and J lost 3 bases; unmatched junction nucleotides: 8. TCRdb keeps only in-frame clones here, not all; method: immunoSEQ multiplex PCR. The data show 280,000 or so clones, 70% to 90% seen once. V and J are TRBV5-1 and TRBJ2-1; TRBD1 agrees at 7 bases. This clonotype was sampled from a woman between 40 and 50 years old who had recovered from COVID-19. The sequencing input was PBMCs or T cells enriched from blood (not recorded which). CDR3 protein: CASSLTGADYNEQFF. The DNA of the CDR3 is TGCGCCAGCAGTCTTACAGGGGCGGACTACAATGAGCAGTTCTTC.